The sequence of this T cell receptor beta chain was determined in a study of CD8 T cells in ankylosing spondylitis. This clonotype has only a few counts. The CDR3 loop spans 21 amino acids. TCRdb re-called the 5' RACE reads through MiXCR, storing one row per CDR3 protein. Of about 190,000 distinct CDR3 sequences in the sample, roughly 13% are singletons; the top ten hold more than 9.5%. The specimen sequenced was blood, either unsorted or a sorted T cell fraction (not recorded which). The chain links TRBV21-1 to TRBJ2-6; the table's D call of TRBD1 was not tested on the DNA. TRBV21-1 is assigned pseudogene status. This TCR came from a female donor with ankylosing spondylitis or in good health (not recorded which). The CDR3 DNA is TGTGCCAGCAGCAAAGGTCCGACAGGGAAAACTTATGACTCTGGGGCCAACGTCCTGACTTTC. This translates into CASSKGPTGKTYDSGANVLTF.